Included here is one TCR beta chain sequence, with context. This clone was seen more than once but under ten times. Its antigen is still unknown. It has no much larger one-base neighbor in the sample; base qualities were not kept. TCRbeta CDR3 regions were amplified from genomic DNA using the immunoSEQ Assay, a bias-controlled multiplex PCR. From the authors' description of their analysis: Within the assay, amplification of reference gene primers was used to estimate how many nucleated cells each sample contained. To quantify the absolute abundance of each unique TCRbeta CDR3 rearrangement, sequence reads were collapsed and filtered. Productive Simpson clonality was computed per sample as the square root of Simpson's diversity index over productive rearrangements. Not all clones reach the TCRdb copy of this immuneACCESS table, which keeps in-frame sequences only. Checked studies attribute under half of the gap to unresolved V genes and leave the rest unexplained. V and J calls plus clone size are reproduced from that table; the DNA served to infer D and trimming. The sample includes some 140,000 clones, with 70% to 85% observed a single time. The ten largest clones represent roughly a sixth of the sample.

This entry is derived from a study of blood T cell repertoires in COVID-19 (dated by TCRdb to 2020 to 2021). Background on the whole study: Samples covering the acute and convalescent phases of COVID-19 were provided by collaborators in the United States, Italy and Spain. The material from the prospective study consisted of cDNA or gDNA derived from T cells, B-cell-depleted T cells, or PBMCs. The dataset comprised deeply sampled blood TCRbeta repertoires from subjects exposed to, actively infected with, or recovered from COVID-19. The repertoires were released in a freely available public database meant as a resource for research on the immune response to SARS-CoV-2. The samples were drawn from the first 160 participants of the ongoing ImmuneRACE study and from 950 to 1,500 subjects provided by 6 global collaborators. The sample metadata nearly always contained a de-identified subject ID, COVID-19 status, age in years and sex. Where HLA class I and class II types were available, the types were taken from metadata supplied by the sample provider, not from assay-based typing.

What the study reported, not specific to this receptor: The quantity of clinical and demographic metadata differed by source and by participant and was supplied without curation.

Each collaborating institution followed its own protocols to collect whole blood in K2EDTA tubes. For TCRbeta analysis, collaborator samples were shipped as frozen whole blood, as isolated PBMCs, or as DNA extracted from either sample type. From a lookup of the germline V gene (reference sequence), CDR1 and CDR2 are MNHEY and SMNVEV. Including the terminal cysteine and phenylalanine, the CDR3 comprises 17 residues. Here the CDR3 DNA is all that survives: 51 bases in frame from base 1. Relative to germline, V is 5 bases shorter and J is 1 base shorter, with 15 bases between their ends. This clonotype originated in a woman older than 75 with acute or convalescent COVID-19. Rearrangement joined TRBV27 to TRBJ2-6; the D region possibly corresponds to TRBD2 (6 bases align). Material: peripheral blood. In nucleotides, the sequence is TGTGCCAGCAGTACCCTTGCAGGGAGGTCTGGGGCCAACGTCCTGACTTTC. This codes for CASSTLAGRSGANVLTF. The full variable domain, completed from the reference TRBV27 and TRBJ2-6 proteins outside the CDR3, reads EAQVTQNPRYLITVTGKKLTVTCSQNMNHEYMSWYRQDPGLGLRQIYYSMNVEVTDKGDVPEGYKVSRKEKRNFPLILESPSPNQTSLYFCASSTLAGRSGANVLTFGAGSRLTVL.